Only a few counts were recorded for the clone carrying this TCR beta chain. Antigen: not known. J gave up 8 bases and V 3 bases, and 12 bases lay outside the gene matches. The CDR3 extends over 18 amino acids. Germline assignment: CDR1 SGHTA and CDR2 FQGNSA. This specimen comes from a study of T cells in Graves' hyperthyroidism and ophthalmopathy. Study observations and caveats: Appearing also in blood were most of the thyroid clonotypes expanded above 0.001.

RNA transcripts were the template for amplifying TCR beta CDR3 regions. RT-PCR in the first round (using the HTBI primer set) targeted the TCR CDR3. Using its own MiXCR run on the multiplex PCR reads, TCRdb lists one record per CDR3 protein. This table has approximately 360,000 distinct CDR3 sequences, 20% to 25% appearing once. This rearrangement joins TRBV7-2 to TRBJ2-1; TRBD2 matches 14 bases. Sequencing was done on a sample of blood. The TCR originated in a man in his fifties or sixties with Graves' hyperthyroidism. The CDR3 loop reads CASSFRPGLAGVLDEQFF. In nucleotides, the CDR3 is TGTGCCAGCAGCTTCCGTCCGGGACTAGCGGGAGTTCTCGATGAGCAGTTCTTC. Based on the CDR3 plus reference TRBV7-2 and TRBJ2-1, the full variable domain is GAGVSQSPSNKVTEKGKDVELRCDPISGHTALYWYRQSLGQGLEFLIYFQGNSAPDKSGLPSDRFSAERTGGSVSTLTIQRTQQEDSAVYLCASSFRPGLAGVLDEQFFGPGTRLTVL.